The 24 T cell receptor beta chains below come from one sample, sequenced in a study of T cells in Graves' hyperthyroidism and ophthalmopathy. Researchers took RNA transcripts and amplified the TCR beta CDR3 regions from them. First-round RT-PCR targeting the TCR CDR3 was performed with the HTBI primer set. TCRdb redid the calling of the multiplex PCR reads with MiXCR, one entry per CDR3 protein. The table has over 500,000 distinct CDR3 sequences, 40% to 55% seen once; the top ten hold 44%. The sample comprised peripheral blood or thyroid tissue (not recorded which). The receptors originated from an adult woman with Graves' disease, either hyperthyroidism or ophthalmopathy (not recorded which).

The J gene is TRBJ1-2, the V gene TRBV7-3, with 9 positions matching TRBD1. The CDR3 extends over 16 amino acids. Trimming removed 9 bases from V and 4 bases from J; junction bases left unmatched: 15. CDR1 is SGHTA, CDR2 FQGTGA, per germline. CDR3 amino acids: CARPNRLGTGSYGYTF. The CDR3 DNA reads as TGTGCCAGGCCCAACCGTCTTGGGACAGGGTCCTATGGCTACACCTTC.

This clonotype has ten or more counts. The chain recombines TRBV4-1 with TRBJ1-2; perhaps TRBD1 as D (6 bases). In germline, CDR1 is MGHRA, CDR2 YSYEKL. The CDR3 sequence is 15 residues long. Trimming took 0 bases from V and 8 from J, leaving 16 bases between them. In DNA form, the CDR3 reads TGCGCCAGCAGCCAAGAGACCTCTCCAACAGGGGGCTACACCTTC. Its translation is CASSQETSPTGGYTF.

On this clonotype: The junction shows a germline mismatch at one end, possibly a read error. The CDR3 DNA reads TGTGCCAGCAGCTTAGCAGGGGGCTACGGGCAGTACTTC. Encoded protein: CASSLAGGYGQYF. This chain uses TRBV7-3 with TRBJ2-7, with 8 nucleotides matching TRBD1. Germline V lookup: CDR1 SGHTA, CDR2 FQGTGA. The CDR3 runs to 13 residues.

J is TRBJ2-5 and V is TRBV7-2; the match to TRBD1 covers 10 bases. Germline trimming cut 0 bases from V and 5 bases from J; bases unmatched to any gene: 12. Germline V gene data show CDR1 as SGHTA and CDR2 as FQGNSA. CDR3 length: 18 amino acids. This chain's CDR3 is CASSLAARPGQGRETQYF. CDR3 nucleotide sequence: TGTGCCAGCAGCTTAGCGGCGAGACCGGGACAGGGGCGGGAGACCCAGTACTTC. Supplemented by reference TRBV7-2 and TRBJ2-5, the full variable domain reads GAGVSQSPSNKVTEKGKDVELRCDPISGHTALYWYRQSLGQGLEFLIYFQGNSAPDKSGLPSDRFSAERTGGSVSTLTIQRTQQEDSAVYLCASSLAARPGQGRETQYFGPGTRLLVL.

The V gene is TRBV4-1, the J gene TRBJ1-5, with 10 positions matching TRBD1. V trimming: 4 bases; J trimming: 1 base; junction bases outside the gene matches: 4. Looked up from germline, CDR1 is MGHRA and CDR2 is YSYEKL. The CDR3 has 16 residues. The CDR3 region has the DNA TGCGCCAGCAGCCCCCGACAGGGGGCCAGCAATCAGCCCCAGCATTTT. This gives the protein CASSPRQGASNQPQHF.

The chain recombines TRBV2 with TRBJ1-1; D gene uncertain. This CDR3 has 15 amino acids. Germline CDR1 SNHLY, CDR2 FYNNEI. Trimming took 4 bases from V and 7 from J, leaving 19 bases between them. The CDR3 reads CASSAAGPWNGEAFF. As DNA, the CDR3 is TGTGCCAGCAGTGCTGCCGGACCCTGGAACGGTGAAGCTTTCTTT.

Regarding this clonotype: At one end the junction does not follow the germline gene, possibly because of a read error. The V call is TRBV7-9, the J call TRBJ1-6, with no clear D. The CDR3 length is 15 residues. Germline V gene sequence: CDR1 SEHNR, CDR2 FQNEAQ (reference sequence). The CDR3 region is CASSQIGLLNSPPHF. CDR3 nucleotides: TGTGCCAGCAGCCAGATAGGGTTACTCAATTCACCCCCCCACTTT.

This chain's CDR3 is CASSDPTGGNSPLHF. CDR3 DNA: TGCGCCAGCAGTGACCCGACAGGGGGAAATTCACCCCTCCACTTT. This chain links TRBV10-2 with TRBJ1-6; 9 nucleotides align to TRBD1. CDR1 WSHSY and CDR2 SAAADI come from the germline V gene. Trimming at V came to 3 bases and at J to 7 bases, leaving 4 bases not matched to a gene. The CDR3 loop spans 15 amino acids.

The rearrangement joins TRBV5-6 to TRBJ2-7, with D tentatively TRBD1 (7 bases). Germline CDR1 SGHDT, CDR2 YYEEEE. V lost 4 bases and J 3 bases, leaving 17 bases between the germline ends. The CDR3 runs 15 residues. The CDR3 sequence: CASSDIAGGGYEQYF. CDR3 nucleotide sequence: TGTGCCAGCAGCGACATTGCAGGGGGAGGCTACGAGCAGTACTTC.

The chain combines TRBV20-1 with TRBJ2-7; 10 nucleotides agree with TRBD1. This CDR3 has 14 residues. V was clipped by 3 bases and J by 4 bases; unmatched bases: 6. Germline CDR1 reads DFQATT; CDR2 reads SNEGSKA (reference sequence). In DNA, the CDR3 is TGCAGTGCTAGTCAGACAGGGGGCGGTTACGAGCAGTACTTC. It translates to CSASQTGGGYEQYF.

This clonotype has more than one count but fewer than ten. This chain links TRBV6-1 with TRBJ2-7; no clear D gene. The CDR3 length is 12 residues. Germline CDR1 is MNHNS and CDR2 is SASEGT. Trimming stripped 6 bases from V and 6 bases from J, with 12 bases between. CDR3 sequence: CASSSPTGEQYF. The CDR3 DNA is TGTGCCAGCAGCTCGCCCACGGGCGAGCAGTACTTC.

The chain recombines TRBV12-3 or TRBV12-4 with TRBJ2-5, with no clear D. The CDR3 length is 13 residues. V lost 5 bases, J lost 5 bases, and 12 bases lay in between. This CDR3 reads CASSEVLRETQYF. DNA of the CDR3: TGTGCCAGCAGTGAAGTATTACGGGAGACCCAGTACTTC.

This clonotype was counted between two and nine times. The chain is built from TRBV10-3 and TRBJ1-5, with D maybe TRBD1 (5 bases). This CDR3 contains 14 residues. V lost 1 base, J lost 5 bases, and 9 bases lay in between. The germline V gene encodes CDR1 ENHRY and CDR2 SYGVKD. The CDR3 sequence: CAISEFRGDQPQHF. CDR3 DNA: TGTGCCATCAGTGAGTTCCGAGGGGATCAGCCCCAGCATTTT.

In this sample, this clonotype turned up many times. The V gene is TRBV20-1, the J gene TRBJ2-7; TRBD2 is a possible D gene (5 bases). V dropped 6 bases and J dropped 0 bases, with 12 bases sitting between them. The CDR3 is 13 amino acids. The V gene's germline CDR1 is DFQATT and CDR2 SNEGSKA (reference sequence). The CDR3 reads CSARLDFSYEQYF. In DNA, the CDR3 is TGCAGTGCCCGCCTGGACTTCTCCTACGAGCAGTACTTC.

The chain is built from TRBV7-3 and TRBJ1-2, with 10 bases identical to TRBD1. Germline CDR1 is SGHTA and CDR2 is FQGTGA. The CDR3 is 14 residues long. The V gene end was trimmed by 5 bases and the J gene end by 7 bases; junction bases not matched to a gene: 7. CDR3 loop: CASSIDRGRGGYTF. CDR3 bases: TGTGCCAGCAGCATTGACAGGGGGCGGGGTGGCTACACCTTC.

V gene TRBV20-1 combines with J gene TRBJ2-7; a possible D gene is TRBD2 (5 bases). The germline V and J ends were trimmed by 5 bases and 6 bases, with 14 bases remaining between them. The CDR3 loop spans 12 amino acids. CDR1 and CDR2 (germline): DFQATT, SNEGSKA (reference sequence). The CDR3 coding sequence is TGCAGTGCTCGCAGCGGTAGGAGCGAGCAGTACTTC. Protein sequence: CSARSGRSEQYF.

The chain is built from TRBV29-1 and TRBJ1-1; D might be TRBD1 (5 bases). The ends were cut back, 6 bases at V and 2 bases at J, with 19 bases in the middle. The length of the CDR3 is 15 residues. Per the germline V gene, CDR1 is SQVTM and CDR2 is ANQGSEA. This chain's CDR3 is CSVPPGLGFNTEAFF. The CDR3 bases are TGCAGCGTCCCTCCGGGACTGGGGTTTAACACTGAAGCTTTCTTT.

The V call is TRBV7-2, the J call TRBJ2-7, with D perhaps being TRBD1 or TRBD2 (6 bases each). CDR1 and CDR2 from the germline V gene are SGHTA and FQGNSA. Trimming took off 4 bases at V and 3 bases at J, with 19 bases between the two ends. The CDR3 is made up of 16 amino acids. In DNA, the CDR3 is TGTGCCAGCAGCTCCTCCAGGGGACTTGGGTACTACGAGCAGTACTTC. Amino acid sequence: CASSSSRGLGYYEQYF.

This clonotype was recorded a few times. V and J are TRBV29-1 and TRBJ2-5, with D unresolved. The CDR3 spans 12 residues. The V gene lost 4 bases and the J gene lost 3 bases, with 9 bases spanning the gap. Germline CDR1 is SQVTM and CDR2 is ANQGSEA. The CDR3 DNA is TGCAGCGTTGTGAGAGTTGAAGAGACCCAGTACTTC. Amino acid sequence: CSVVRVEETQYF.

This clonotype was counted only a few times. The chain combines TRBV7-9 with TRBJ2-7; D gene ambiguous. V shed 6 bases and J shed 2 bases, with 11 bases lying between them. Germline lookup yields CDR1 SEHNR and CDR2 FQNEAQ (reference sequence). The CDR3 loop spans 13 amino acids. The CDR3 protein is CASSTDGTYEQYF. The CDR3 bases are TGTGCCAGCAGTACGGACGGAACCTACGAGCAGTACTTC.

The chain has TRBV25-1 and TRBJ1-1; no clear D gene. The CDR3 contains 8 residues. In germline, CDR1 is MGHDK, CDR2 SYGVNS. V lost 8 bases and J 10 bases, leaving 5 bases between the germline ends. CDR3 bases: TGTGCCAGCGTTGGAGCTTTCTTT. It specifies CASVGAFF. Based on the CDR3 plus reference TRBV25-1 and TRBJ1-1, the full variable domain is EADIYQTPRYLVIGTGKKITLECSQTMGHDKMYWYQQDPGMELHLIHYSYGVNSTEKGDLSSESTVSRIRTEHFPLTLESARPSHTSQYLCASVGAFFGQGTRLTVV.

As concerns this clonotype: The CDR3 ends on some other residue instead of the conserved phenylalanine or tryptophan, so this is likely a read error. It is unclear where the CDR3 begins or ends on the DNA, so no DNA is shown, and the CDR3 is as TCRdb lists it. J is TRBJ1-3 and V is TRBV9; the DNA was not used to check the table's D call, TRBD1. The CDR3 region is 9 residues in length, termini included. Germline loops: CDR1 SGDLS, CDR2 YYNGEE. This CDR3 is CASSADSRR.

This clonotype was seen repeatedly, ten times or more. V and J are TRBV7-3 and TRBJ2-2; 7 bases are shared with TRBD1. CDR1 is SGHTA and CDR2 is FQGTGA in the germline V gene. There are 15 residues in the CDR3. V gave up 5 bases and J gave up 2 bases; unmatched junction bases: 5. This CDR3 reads CASSRDRANTGELFF. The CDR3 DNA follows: TGTGCCAGCAGCCGAGACAGGGCAAACACCGGGGAGCTGTTTTTT.

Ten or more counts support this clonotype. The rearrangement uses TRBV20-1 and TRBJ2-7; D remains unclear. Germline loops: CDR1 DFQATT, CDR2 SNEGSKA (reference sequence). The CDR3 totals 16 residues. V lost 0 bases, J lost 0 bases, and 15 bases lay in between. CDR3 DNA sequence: TGCAGTGCTAGAGATTCGGCTGGCCCTTTCTCCTACGAGCAGTACTTC. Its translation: CSARDSAGPFSYEQYF.